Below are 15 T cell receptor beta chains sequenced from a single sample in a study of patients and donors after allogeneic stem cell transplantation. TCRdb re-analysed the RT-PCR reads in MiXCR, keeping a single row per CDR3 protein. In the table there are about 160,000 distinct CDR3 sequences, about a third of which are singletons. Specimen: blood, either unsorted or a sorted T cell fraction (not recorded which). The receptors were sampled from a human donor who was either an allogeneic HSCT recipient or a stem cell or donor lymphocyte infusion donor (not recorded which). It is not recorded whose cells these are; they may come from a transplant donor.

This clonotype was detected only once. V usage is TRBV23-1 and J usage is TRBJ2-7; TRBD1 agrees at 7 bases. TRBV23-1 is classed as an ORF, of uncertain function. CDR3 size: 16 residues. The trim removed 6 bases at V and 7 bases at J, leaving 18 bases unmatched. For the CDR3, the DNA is TGCGCCAGCAGACACCGATTACAGGGGAAGAAACGGGAGCAGTACTTC. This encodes CASRHRLQGKKREQYF.

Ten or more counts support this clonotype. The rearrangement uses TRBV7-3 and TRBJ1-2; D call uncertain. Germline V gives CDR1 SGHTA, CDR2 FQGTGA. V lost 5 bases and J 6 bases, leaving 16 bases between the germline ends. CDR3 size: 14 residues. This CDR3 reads CASSAGFEGDGYTF. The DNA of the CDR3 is TGTGCCAGCAGCGCGGGGTTCGAGGGCGATGGCTACACCTTC.

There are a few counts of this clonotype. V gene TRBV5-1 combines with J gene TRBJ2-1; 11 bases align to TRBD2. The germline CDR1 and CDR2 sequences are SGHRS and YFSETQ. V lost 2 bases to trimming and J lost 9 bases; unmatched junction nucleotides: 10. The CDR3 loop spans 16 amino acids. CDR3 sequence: CASSLIKTSGATEQFF. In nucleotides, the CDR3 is TGCGCCAGCAGCTTAATTAAGACTAGCGGGGCGACTGAGCAGTTCTTC. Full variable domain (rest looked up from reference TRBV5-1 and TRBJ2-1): KAGVTQTPRYLIKTRGQQVTLSCSPISGHRSVSWYQQTPGQGLQFLFEYFSETQRNKGNFPGRFSGRQFSNSRSEMNVSTLELGDSALYLCASSLIKTSGATEQFFGPGTRLTVL.

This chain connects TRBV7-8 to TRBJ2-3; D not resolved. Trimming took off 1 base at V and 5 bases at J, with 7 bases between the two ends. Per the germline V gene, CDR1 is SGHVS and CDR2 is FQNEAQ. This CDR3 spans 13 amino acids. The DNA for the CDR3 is TGTGCCAGCAGCTTAGGTGGGAAAGATACGCAGTATTTT. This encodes CASSLGGKDTQYF.

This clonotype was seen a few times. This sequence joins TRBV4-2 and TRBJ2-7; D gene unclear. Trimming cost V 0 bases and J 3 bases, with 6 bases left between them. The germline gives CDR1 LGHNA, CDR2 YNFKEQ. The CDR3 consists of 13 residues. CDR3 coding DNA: TGTGCCAGCAGCCAAGATAGAGTCTACGAGCAGTACTTC. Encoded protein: CASSQDRVYEQYF.

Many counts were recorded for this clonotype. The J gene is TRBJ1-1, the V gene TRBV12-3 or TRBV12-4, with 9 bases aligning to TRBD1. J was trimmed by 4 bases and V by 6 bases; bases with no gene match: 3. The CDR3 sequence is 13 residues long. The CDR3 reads CASRVGQGTEAFF. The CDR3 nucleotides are TGTGCCAGCAGAGTGGGACAGGGCACTGAAGCTTTCTTT.

The CDR3 bases are TGTGCCAGCAGCCAAGAAGTACGTGGGATCGGGAGCAATGAGCAGTTCTTC. Translating it yields CASSQEVRGIGSNEQFF. The chain carries TRBV4-2 and TRBJ2-1; D is perhaps TRBD2 (6 bases). The CDR3 has 17 residues. Germline V CDR1 and CDR2: LGHNA, YNFKEQ. V lost 0 bases, J lost 6 bases, and 18 bases lay in between.

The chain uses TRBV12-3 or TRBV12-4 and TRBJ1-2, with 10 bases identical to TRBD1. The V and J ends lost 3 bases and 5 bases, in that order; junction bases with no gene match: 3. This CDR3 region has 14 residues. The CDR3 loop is CASSLDRGKYGYTF. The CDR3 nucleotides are TGTGCCAGCAGTTTGGACAGGGGGAAGTATGGCTACACCTTC.

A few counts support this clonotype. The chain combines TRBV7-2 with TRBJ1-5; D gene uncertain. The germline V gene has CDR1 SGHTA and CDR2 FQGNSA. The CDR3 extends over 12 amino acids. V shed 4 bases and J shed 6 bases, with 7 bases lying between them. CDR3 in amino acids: CASSWAGQPQHF. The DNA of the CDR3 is TGTGCCAGCAGCTGGGCGGGTCAGCCCCAGCATTTT.

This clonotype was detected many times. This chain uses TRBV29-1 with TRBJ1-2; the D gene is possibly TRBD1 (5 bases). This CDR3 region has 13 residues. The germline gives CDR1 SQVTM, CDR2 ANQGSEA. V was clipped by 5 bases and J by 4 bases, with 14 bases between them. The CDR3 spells CSVRGGGTYGYTF. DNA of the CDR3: TGCAGCGTTAGGGGTGGAGGGACCTATGGCTACACCTTC.

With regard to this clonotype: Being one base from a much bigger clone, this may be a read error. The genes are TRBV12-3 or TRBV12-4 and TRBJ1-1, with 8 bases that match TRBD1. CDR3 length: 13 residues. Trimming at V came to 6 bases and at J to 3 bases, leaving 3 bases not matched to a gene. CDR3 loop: CASSATGDTEAFF. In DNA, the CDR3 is TGTGCCAGCAGCGCGACAGGGGACACTGAAGCTTTCTTT.

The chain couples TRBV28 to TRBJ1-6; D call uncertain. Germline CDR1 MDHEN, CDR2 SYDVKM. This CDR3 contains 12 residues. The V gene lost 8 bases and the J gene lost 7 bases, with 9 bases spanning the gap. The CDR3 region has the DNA TGTGCCAGCCTTTCCGCGAATTCACCCCTCCACTTT. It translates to CASLSANSPLHF.

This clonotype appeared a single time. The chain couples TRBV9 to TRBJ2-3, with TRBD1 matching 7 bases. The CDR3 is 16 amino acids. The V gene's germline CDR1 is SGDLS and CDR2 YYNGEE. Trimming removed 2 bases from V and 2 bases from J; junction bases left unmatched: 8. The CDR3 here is CASSVKTGLDTDTQYF. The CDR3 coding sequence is TGTGCCAGCAGCGTGAAGACAGGGCTCGACACAGATACGCAGTATTTT.

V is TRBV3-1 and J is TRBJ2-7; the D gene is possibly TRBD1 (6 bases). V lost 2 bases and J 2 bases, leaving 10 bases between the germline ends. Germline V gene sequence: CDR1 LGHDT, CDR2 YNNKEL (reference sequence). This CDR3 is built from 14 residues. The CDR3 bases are TGTGCCAGCAGCCAAACGACAGGAGCCTACGAGCAGTACTTC. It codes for CASSQTTGAYEQYF.

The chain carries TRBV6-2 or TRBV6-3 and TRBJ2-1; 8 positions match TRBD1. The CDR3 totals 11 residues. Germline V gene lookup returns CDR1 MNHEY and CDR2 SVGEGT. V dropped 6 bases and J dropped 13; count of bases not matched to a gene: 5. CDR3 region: CASRTGTGQFF. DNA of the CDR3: TGTGCCAGCAGAACCGGGACAGGTCAGTTCTTC.